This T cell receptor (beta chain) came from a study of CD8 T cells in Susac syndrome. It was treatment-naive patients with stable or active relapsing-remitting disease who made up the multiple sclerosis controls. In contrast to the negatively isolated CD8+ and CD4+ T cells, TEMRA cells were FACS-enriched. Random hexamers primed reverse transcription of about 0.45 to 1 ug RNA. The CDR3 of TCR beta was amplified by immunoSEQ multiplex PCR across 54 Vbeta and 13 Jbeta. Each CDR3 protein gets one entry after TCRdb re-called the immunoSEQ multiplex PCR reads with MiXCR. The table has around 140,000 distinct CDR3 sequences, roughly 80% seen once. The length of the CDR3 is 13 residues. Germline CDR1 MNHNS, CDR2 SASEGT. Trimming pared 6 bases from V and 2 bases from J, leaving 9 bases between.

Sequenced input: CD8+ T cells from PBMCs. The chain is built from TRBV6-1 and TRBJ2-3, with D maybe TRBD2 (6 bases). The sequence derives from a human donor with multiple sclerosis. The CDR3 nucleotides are TGTGCCAGCAGCGGACTAACCACAGATACGCAGTATTTT. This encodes CASSGLTTDTQYF.